These 20 T cell receptor beta chains originate from one sample sequenced in a study of blood T cells in healthy people across ages. A sample-barcoded 5' primer and a J-beta primer mix were used in a second PCR of about 6 to 11 cycles. TCRdb analysed the 5' RACE reads with MiXCR anew, one entry per CDR3 protein. Here the sample spans around 500,000 distinct CDR3 sequences, around 27% being singletons. These sequences were also reported in another study, on T cells of mothers and their children.

Sequenced material: blood. The receptors stem from a boy aged 2 to 10 in good health.

This clonotype was counted only a few times. This chain uses TRBV5-1 with TRBJ1-2; 8 nucleotides line up with TRBD1. This CDR3 contains 14 residues. CDR1 is SGHRS, CDR2 YFSETQ, per germline. The V segment lost 4 bases and the J segment 4 bases; nucleotides outside the gene matches: 6. The CDR3: CASSEDRAIYGYTF. The CDR3 coding sequence is TGCGCCAGCAGCGAGGACAGGGCCATCTATGGCTACACCTTC.

CDR3 DNA: TGCAGCGTTGAGAGGAGACAGGCCCCTGAAGCTTTCTTT. Protein product: CSVERRQAPEAFF. V is TRBV29-1 and J is TRBJ1-1, with TRBD1 as a possible D gene (6 bases). CDR1 SQVTM and CDR2 ANQGSEA come from the germline V gene. CDR3 length equals 13 residues. V was clipped by 3 bases and J by 6 bases, with 14 bases between them.

V and J are TRBV10-3 and TRBJ1-4; D might be TRBD1 (5 bases). The germline V gene has CDR1 ENHRY and CDR2 SYGVKD. This CDR3 comprises 16 residues. V was clipped by 2 bases and J by 6 bases, with 16 bases between them. This CDR3 is CAISEGGEGVHEKLFF. CDR3 sequence (DNA): TGTGCCATCAGTGAGGGGGGGGAAGGGGTCCATGAAAAACTGTTTTTT.

This clonotype showed up just a few times. The chain couples TRBV5-4 to TRBJ1-2, with TRBD1 matching over 7 bases. Germline V gives CDR1 SGHNT, CDR2 YYREEE (reference sequence). The CDR3 contains 16 residues. J was trimmed by 6 bases and V by 0 bases; bases with no gene match: 11. CDR3 in DNA: TGTGCCAGCAGCTTGGGGCTAGGGACAGCGGTGAATGGCTACACCTTC. Translating it yields CASSLGLGTAVNGYTF.

This clonotype was found a few times. The chain combines TRBV10-3 with TRBJ2-5; D gene uncertain. In germline, CDR1 is ENHRY, CDR2 SYGVKD. The CDR3 is 13 residues long. The V and J ends lost 4 bases and 5 bases respectively, with 11 bases between them. CDR3: CAISGAAGETQYF. CDR3 in DNA: TGTGCCATCAGTGGGGCCGCCGGGGAGACCCAGTACTTC.

In this sample, this clonotype turned up many times. This sequence joins TRBV25-1 and TRBJ1-2; 9 bases align to TRBD1. The junction had 1 base not matched to a gene; V was cut back by 4 bases and J by 4 bases. The CDR3 has 13 amino acids. Per germline, CDR1 MGHDK and CDR2 SYGVNS. This CDR3 is CASSAGQGYGYTF. DNA of the CDR3: TGTGCCAGCAGTGCGGGACAGGGCTATGGCTACACCTTC.

This clonotype occurred many times. The rearrangement uses TRBV7-8 and TRBJ2-5; TRBD2 agrees at 7 bases. The J call may be wrong; the DNA end is better matched by TRBJ2-1. CDR1 SGHVS and CDR2 FQNEAQ come from the germline V gene. This CDR3 contains 15 residues. The CDR3 DNA reads as TGTGCCAGCAGCTTAGGAGCTAGCGGTTACAATGAGCAGTTCTTC. Protein product: CASSLGASGYNEQFF.

The gene calls are TRBV3-1 and TRBJ2-7, with D unresolved. This CDR3 region has 16 residues. V was pared by 2 bases and J by 0 bases, with 14 bases between. Germline CDR1 LGHDT, CDR2 YNNKEL (reference sequence). DNA of the CDR3: TGTGCCAGCAGCCAATCAGGTGCCAGACTCTCCTACGAGCAGTACTTC. Its protein product is CASSQSGARLSYEQYF.

Concerning this clonotype itself: The junction shows a germline mismatch at one end, possibly a read error. This chain joins TRBV19 and TRBJ1-3; no clear D gene. This CDR3 region has 14 residues. Germline lookup yields CDR1 LNHDA and CDR2 SQIVND (reference sequence). CDR3 nucleotides: TGTGCCAGTAGAGGTTCGGACTCTGGAGACACCATATATTTT. Its translation: CASRGSDSGDTIYF.

This clonotype was observed a few times. J is TRBJ2-5 and V is TRBV12-3 or TRBV12-4; 7 bases align to TRBD2. The tail of the sequence fits TRBJ2-7 better, so the J call may be wrong. The CDR3 sequence is 17 residues long. The CDR3 here is CASSLGSSRTSVYEQYF. The DNA for the CDR3 is TGTGCCAGCAGTTTAGGATCTTCTCGGACTAGTGTCTACGAGCAGTACTTC.

The sample holds a few counts of this clonotype. This chain connects TRBV3-1 to TRBJ2-1; possibly TRBD2 for D (6 bases). There are 19 residues in the CDR3. V was pared by 6 bases and J by 4 bases, with 28 bases between. Germline CDR1 LGHDT, CDR2 YNNKEL (reference sequence). This CDR3 is CASSPGRSVILAPYNEQFF. The DNA of the CDR3 is TGTGCCAGCAGTCCTGGTAGGTCGGTTATACTAGCCCCTTACAATGAGCAGTTCTTC.

This rearrangement joins TRBV7-9 to TRBJ2-5; 10 bases are shared with TRBD2. J lost 3 bases, V lost 5 bases, and 6 bases had no gene match. The CDR3 totals 15 residues. In germline, CDR1 is SEHNR, CDR2 FQNEAQ (reference sequence). The CDR3 nucleotides are TGTGCCAGCAGCCGAAAACTAGCGGGAAAAGAGACCCAGTACTTC. This sequence encodes CASSRKLAGKETQYF.

The chain links TRBV5-1 to TRBJ2-4; D is possibly TRBD1 (6 bases). Germline V gene data show CDR1 as SGHRS and CDR2 as YFSETQ. V was cut by 4 bases and J by 4 bases, with 18 bases left in between. The CDR3 sequence is 16 residues long. CDR3 nucleotide sequence: TGCGCCAGCAGCCTGTCAGGGGCCCCACCTAAAAACATTCAGTACTTC. This sequence encodes CASSLSGAPPKNIQYF.

V gene TRBV9 combines with J gene TRBJ2-3; D perhaps matches TRBD2 (6 bases). The CDR3 loop spans 15 amino acids. The V end lost 2 bases, the J end lost 3 bases, and 13 bases lay between the germline ends. Germline CDR1 is SGDLS and CDR2 is YYNGEE. CDR3: CASSVGSSETDTQYF. CDR3 bases: TGTGCCAGCAGCGTTGGCTCTAGCGAGACAGATACGCAGTATTTT.

Only a few counts were recorded for this clonotype. This chain connects TRBV9 to TRBJ2-5, with a possible D match to TRBD1 (7 bases). TRBJ2-7 matches the DNA end more closely, so the J call is doubtful. In germline, CDR1 is SGDLS, CDR2 YYNGEE. The CDR3 sequence is 14 residues long. The chain's CDR3 is CASSVAPGGYEQYF. CDR3 DNA: TGTGCCAGCAGCGTAGCTCCAGGGGGGTACGAGCAGTACTTC.

The rearrangement joins TRBV27 to TRBJ2-5; TRBD2 matches at 13 bases. Germline CDR1 reads MNHEY; CDR2 reads SMNVEV (reference sequence). Trimming cost V 5 bases and J 7 bases; bases outside gene matches: 10. The length of the CDR3 is 16 residues. The CDR3 coding sequence is TGTGCCAGCAGTCGTCCCGGACTAGCGGGAGAGGTGACCCAGTACTTC. Encoded protein: CASSRPGLAGEVTQYF.

The chain's CDR3 is CSASFEGRQETQYF. CDR3 sequence (DNA): TGCAGTGCTAGTTTCGAGGGCAGACAAGAGACCCAGTACTTC. The V gene is TRBV20-1, the J gene TRBJ2-5; D perhaps matches TRBD2 (5 bases). Trimming left V 3 bases short and J 2 bases short, with 13 bases between. The CDR3 sequence is 14 residues long. Germline lookup yields CDR1 DFQATT and CDR2 SNEGSKA (reference sequence).

About this clonotype itself: An end of the junction does not agree with germline; a read error may underlie this. The chain carries TRBV20-1 and TRBJ1-1; 10 bases fit TRBD1. Germline loops: CDR1 DFQATT, CDR2 SNEGSKA (reference sequence). This CDR3 comprises 17 residues. CDR3 in amino acids: CSAPYTLTGGDFTEVFF. For the CDR3, the DNA is TGCAGTGCTCCCTACACCCTGACAGGGGGCGATTTCACTGAAGTTTTCTTT.

Only a few counts were recorded for this clonotype. This chain uses TRBV25-1 with TRBJ1-2, with a tentative D call TRBD1 (6 bases). There are 15 residues in the CDR3. Germline loops: CDR1 MGHDK, CDR2 SYGVNS. The V gene lost 4 bases and the J gene lost 6 bases, with 18 bases spanning the gap. The CDR3 region has the DNA TGTGCCAGCAGTGCCCCAGGCAGGGGAGGGAATGGCTACACCTTC. It encodes CASSAPGRGGNGYTF.

This rearrangement joins TRBV11-2 to TRBJ2-3, with 7 bases that match TRBD1. The V and J ends lost 1 base and 0 bases, in that order; junction bases with no gene match: 4. This CDR3 is built from 16 residues. Looked up from germline, CDR1 is SGHAT and CDR2 is FQNNGV. The chain's CDR3 is CASSLVDRPSTDTQYF. Written as DNA, the CDR3 is TGTGCCAGCAGCTTAGTGGACAGGCCGAGCACAGATACGCAGTATTTT.